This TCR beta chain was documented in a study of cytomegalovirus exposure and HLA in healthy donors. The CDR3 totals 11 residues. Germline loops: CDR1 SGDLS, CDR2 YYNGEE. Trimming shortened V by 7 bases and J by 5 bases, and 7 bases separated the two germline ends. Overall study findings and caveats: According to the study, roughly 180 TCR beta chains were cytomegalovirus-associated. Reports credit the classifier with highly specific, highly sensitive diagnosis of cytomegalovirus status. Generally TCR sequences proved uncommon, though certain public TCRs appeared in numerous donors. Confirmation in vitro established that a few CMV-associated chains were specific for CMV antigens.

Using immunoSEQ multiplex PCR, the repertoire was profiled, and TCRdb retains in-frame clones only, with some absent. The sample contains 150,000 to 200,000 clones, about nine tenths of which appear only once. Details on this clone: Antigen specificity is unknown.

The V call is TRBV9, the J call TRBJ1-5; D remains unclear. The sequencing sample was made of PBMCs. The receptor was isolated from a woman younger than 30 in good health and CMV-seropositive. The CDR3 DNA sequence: TGTGCCAGCGGGCGTGATCAGCCCCAGCATTTT. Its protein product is CASGRDQPQHF. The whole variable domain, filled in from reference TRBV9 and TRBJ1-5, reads DSGVTQTPKHLITATGQRVTLRCSPRSGDLSVYWYQQSLDQGLQFLIQYYNGEERAKGNILERFSAQQFPDLHSELNLSSLELGDSALYFCASGRDQPQHFGDGTRLSIL.